The 19 T cell receptor beta chains below come from one sample, sequenced in a study of blood T cell repertoires in COVID-19 (TCRdb year 2020). The library relied on the immunoSEQ multiplex PCR assay. TCRdb stores this immuneACCESS table with in-frame sequences only. Part of the clones is absent; in the studies checked, under half of the shortfall reflects unresolved V genes, and no reason is known for the rest. Across this sample there are under 250,000 clones, with roughly 92% seen only once. 0.8% to 1% of the sample lies in the top ten. What was sequenced was peripheral blood. These receptors originate from a man in his sixties with COVID-19, enrolled during active disease.

Turning to this clone: This same CDR3 is encoded by further DNA sequences in the sample. The chain is built from TRBV3-1 (or the pseudogene TRBV3-2) and TRBJ2-1; TRBD2 matches 14 bases. CDR3 length: 16 amino acids. Per germline, CDR1 LGHDT and CDR2 YNNKEL (reference sequence). The trim removed 4 bases at V and 4 bases at J, leaving 3 bases unmatched. The CDR3 nucleotides read TGTGCCAGCAGCCCCCGGACTAGCGGGGGGTACAATGAGCAGTTCTTC. It is translated as CASSPRTSGGYNEQFF.

The chain links TRBV20-1 to TRBJ2-5; D gene unclear. The length of the CDR3 is 10 residues. Germline values: CDR1 DFQATT, CDR2 SNEGSKA (reference sequence). With 6 bases removed from V and 2 bases from J, the gap between germline ends came to 4 bases. The CDR3 DNA follows: TGCAGTGCCACACAAGAGACCCAGTACTTC. Protein sequence: CSATQETQYF.

This clone was recorded once. The chain links TRBV7-9 to TRBJ2-3; the D gene is possibly TRBD1 (5 bases). V shed 5 bases and J shed 5 bases, with 17 bases lying between them. The CDR3 is 15 amino acids. From germline, CDR1 is SEHNR and CDR2 FQNEAQ (reference sequence). The CDR3 DNA follows: TGTGCCAGCAGCCCTGGGGCTGGGGCCCGAGATACGCAGTATTTT. Translating it yields CASSPGAGARDTQYF.

The chain uses TRBV12-3 or TRBV12-4 and TRBJ2-2; D remains ambiguous. The CDR3 extends over 11 amino acids. The ends were cut back, 7 bases at V and 6 bases at J, with 6 bases in the middle. CDR3 bases: TGTGCCAGCACCCAGTCCGGGGAGCTGTTTTTT. Protein: CASTQSGELFF.

The J gene is TRBJ1-1, the V gene TRBV19; D is perhaps TRBD1 (5 bases). This CDR3 comprises 12 residues. Germline CDR1 reads LNHDA; CDR2 reads SQIVND (reference sequence). The V end was cut by 5 bases, the J end by 5 bases, with 9 bases between. This CDR3 reads CASSQGRTEAFF. CDR3 DNA: TGTGCCAGTAGTCAGGGAAGGACTGAAGCTTTCTTT.

The chain has TRBV5-1 and TRBJ1-1; D is possibly TRBD1 (6 bases). The CDR3 covers 14 residues. Trimming removed 4 bases at V and 4 bases at J, with 14 bases between. CDR1 and CDR2 from the germline V gene are SGHRS and YFSETQ. CDR3 sequence: CASSQDSRGTEAFF. The CDR3 nucleotides read TGCGCCAGCAGCCAGGACAGCAGAGGCACTGAAGCTTTCTTT.

The chain links TRBV7-8 to TRBJ2-7; D is perhaps TRBD1 (6 bases). The V and J ends lost 1 base and 7 bases respectively, with 11 bases between them. There are 13 residues in the CDR3. The germline CDR1 and CDR2 sequences are SGHVS and FQNEAQ. The CDR3 DNA is TGTGCCAGCAGCTTAGGGCAGGGGAAGGAGCAGTACTTC. Protein product: CASSLGQGKEQYF.

This clone appeared a single time. This chain uses TRBV30 with TRBJ1-5, with a possible D match to TRBD1 (6 bases). Per germline, CDR1 GTSNPN and CDR2 SVGIG (reference sequence). The CDR3 contains 13 residues. The ends were cut back, 2 bases at V and 5 bases at J, with 10 bases in the middle. The CDR3 region has the DNA TGTGCCTGGAGTTCACAGGGTTATCAGCCCCAGCATTTT. This codes for CAWSSQGYQPQHF. Based on the CDR3 plus reference TRBV30 and TRBJ1-5, the full variable domain is SQTIHQWPATLVQPVGSPLSLECTVEGTSNPNLYWYRQAAGRGLQLLFYSVGIGQISSEVPQNLSASRPQDRQFILSSKKLLLSDSGFYLCAWSSQGYQPQHFGDGTRLSIL.

This clone was recorded once. The chain couples TRBV7-9 to TRBJ1-2; unclear D gene. This CDR3 has 14 amino acids. The germline gives CDR1 SEHNR, CDR2 FQNEAQ (reference sequence). Trimming left V 1 base short and J 4 bases short, with 10 bases between. The DNA of the CDR3 is TGTGCCAGCAGCTTAGAGGCCGGGTCCTATGGCTACACCTTC. As protein: CASSLEAGSYGYTF.

This chain connects TRBV3-1 (or the pseudogene TRBV3-2) to TRBJ1-1; D perhaps matches TRBD1 (6 bases). V gave up 1 base and J gave up 6 bases, with 12 bases separating them. The CDR3 contains 14 residues. CDR1 is LGHDT, CDR2 YNNKEL, per germline (reference sequence). CDR3 bases: TGTGCCAGCAGCCAAGGGCCAGGGGATGCTGAAGCTTTCTTT. It specifies CASSQGPGDAEAFF.

V and J are TRBV6-5 and TRBJ2-5; maybe TRBD1 (5 bases). The V end was cut by 8 bases, the J end by 4 bases, with 11 bases between. Germline CDR1 reads MNHEY; CDR2 reads SVGAGI. The CDR3 spans 12 residues. The CDR3 here is CASGQGIETQYF. In DNA form, the CDR3 reads TGTGCCAGCGGGCAGGGAATAGAGACCCAGTACTTC.

The V and J genes are TRBV3-1 (or the pseudogene TRBV3-2) and TRBJ1-5, with 12 positions matching TRBD1. The V gene's germline CDR1 is LGHDT and CDR2 YNNKEL (reference sequence). This CDR3 is 21 amino acids long. V shed 6 bases and J 0 bases; nucleotides not matched to a gene: 18. CDR3 loop: CASREELYRDRGPDSNQPQHF. The CDR3 bases are TGTGCCAGCAGGGAAGAGTTGTACCGGGACAGGGGGCCGGATAGCAATCAGCCCCAGCATTTT.

This clone was picked up one time. The chain couples TRBV7-9 to TRBJ1-6; 8 bases agree with TRBD1. CDR3 length: 15 amino acids. V lost 2 bases to trimming and J lost 7 bases; unmatched junction nucleotides: 4. Germline-derived CDR1 and CDR2 are SEHNR and FQNEAQ (reference sequence). CDR3 coding DNA: TGTGCCAGCAGCTTACAGGGGGCCCGGAATTCACCCCTCCACTTT. Translated: CASSLQGARNSPLHF.

V is TRBV14 and J is TRBJ2-1; TRBD1 matches 8 bases. CDR3 length equals 19 residues. Germline V gene lookup returns CDR1 SGHDN and CDR2 FVKESK. V lost 1 base and J lost 7; bases outside the gene matches: 18. The CDR3 loop is CASSQVSAQGATTRNEQFF. The CDR3 coding sequence is TGTGCCAGCAGCCAAGTCTCCGCCCAGGGGGCCACTACTAGGAATGAGCAGTTCTTC.

The rearrangement joins TRBV6-5 to TRBJ1-1; D unclear. V gave up 1 base and J gave up 4 bases, with 16 bases separating them. The length of the CDR3 is 16 residues. The germline V gene encodes CDR1 MNHEY and CDR2 SVGAGI. CDR3 sequence (DNA): TGTGCCAGCAGTTACTTAGGACTCTTTGAGGGCACTGAAGCTTTCTTT. It translates to CASSYLGLFEGTEAFF.

The chain carries TRBV27 and TRBJ1-2, with a weak D call TRBD1 (5 bases). The CDR3 consists of 15 residues. V gave up 1 base and J gave up 7 bases, with 16 bases separating them. Germline V lookup: CDR1 MNHEY, CDR2 SMNVEV (reference sequence). CDR3 amino acids: CASSLFRADIGGYTF. The CDR3 DNA is TGTGCCAGCAGTTTATTCCGGGCGGACATAGGTGGCTACACCTTC.

The V call is TRBV18, the J call TRBJ2-2; D is possibly TRBD2 (5 bases). V shed 0 bases and J shed 5 bases, with 10 bases lying between them. Germline V lookup: CDR1 KGHSH, CDR2 LQKENI. This CDR3 comprises 15 residues. Here the CDR3 DNA reads TGTGCCAGCTCACCACCTGCTGGGAGTACCGGGGAGCTGTTTTTT. This gives the protein CASSPPAGSTGELFF.

This chain connects TRBV28 to TRBJ2-1; no clear D gene. The CDR3 consists of 15 residues. V lost 4 bases and J lost 3, with 13 bases in between. Germline values: CDR1 MDHEN, CDR2 SYDVKM. The CDR3 region has the DNA TGTGCCAGCAGTTCCCCGCGTACGGGCTACAATGAGCAGTTCTTC. Translation: CASSSPRTGYNEQFF.

This clone was observed a single time. The chain links TRBV4-3 to TRBJ1-3; D gene uncertain. The CDR3 has 16 residues. Germline values: CDR1 LGHNA, CDR2 YSLEER. Trimming stripped 0 bases from V and 0 bases from J, with 9 bases between. This CDR3 is CASSQDTTVSGNTIYF. CDR3 in DNA: TGCGCCAGCAGCCAAGATACCACAGTCTCTGGAAACACCATATATTTT.